The clone carrying this T cell receptor (beta chain) was seen only a few times. The antigen is not known. Time point described: persistent/refractory GD, antithyroid drugs over 5 years with positive TRAb. Following extraction of RNA from PBMCs, that RNA was used to make the TCR library. Libraries of TCR beta came from iRepertoire HTBI primers plus Arm-PCR of CDR3 regions. Per the original data handling: Spanning all samples, the identified segments comprised around 64 TRBV and around 15 TRBJ. TCRdb reanalysed the multiplex PCR reads using MiXCR and keeps one entry per CDR3 protein. None of the V and J calls come from the authors' own analysis; TCRdb made them. The sample shows around 460,000 distinct CDR3 sequences, approximately 23% of them seen only once. Germline V gives CDR1 MNHNS, CDR2 SASEGT. The CDR3 is made up of 19 amino acids. Trimming shortened V by 4 bases and J by 0 bases, and 22 bases separated the two germline ends.

The entry originates in a study of regulatory T cells in long-lasting Graves disease. Study summary: Persistent cases were those of Graves' disease that involved over 5 years of antithyroid drugs with positive TSH receptor antibodies. Broader study findings: It was in persistent disease that TRBV28, TRBJ1-2 and TRBJ2-5 were favored.

The sample here was peripheral blood mononuclear cells (PBMCs), taken when the disease was refractory, from a patient treated with antithyroid drugs. The sequence came from a female donor with Graves disease. This chain links TRBV6-1 with TRBJ1-5; D not resolved. DNA for the CDR3: TGTGCCAGCAGTGCATCACGGGCAACCGACCCTTATAGCAATCAGCCCCAGCATTTT. Protein sequence: CASSASRATDPYSNQPQHF.